A selection of T cell receptor beta chains follows, all from one sample in a study of Ad26.COV2.S vaccination and SARS-CoV-2 variants. Some clones are missing from TCRdb's copy, which holds only in-frame ones; the method was immunoSEQ multiplex PCR. The table includes around 370,000 clones, around 90% detected once. The source was peripheral blood, collected after recovery from COVID-19. Receptors were obtained from a human donor who had recovered from COVID-19. Each CDR3 is given with its conserved first and last residue. The D gene is left open where the match is weak. Size values are once, few and many counts, or a class for expanded clones, and some rows have none.

J: TRBJ2-7; D: .; size: once; V: TRBV12-5; DNA: TGTCTGCTAGAATATGTCTACGAGCAGTACTTC; CDR3: CLLEYVYEQYF
J: TRBJ1-1; D: .; size: few; V: TRBV5-6; DNA: TGTGCCAGCAGCTTCAGGGTACGGGTAGCTTTCTTT; CDR3: CASSFRVRVAFF
J: TRBJ1-2; D: .; size: .; V: TRBV19; DNA: TGTGCCAGTAGGCTGTCGAACCGAGTTATCCGTGGCTACACCTTC; CDR3: CASRLSNRVIRGYTF
J: TRBJ2-5; D: .; size: .; V: TRBV6-5; DNA: TGTGTCCCCCCGGGGGAGAACCAAGAGACCCAGTACTTC; CDR3: CVPPGENQETQYF
J: TRBJ2-1; D: .; size: .; V: TRBV3-1/TRBV3-2; DNA: TGTGCCAGCAGCCCAGCCGGGACGATCTACAATGAGCAGTTCTTC; CDR3: CASSPAGTIYNEQFF
J: TRBJ1-2; D: TRBD1; size: .; V: TRBV9; DNA: TGTGCCAGCAGTCGGGACAGGGGGCAGTATGGCTACACCTTC; CDR3: CASSRDRGQYGYTF
J: TRBJ2-7; D: TRBD1; size: .; V: TRBV5-1; DNA: TGCGCCAGCAGCTTCAAGCAGGGGGCAAGCGAGCAGTACTTC; CDR3: CASSFKQGASEQYF
J: TRBJ2-3; D: TRBD2; size: once; V: TRBV9; DNA: TGTGCCAGCAGCAGCGGGGGGGCGTTTACAGATACGCAGTATTTT; CDR3: CASSSGGAFTDTQYF
J: TRBJ2-1; D: TRBD2; size: .; V: TRBV11-2; DNA: TGTGCCAGCAGACCCGGGGACTACTACAATGAGCAGTTCTTC; CDR3: CASRPGDYYNEQFF
J: TRBJ1-4; D: .; size: .; V: TRBV19; DNA: TGTGCCAGTAGTCTCGGCGCTTTTGAAAAACTGTTTTTT; CDR3: CASSLGAFEKLFF
J: TRBJ1-2; D: TRBD1; size: .; V: TRBV7-9; DNA: TGTGCCAGCAGCCAAGTGACAGGGGATGGCTACACCTTC; CDR3: CASSQVTGDGYTF
J: TRBJ1-1; D: .; size: few; V: TRBV2; DNA: TGTGCCAGCAGTGAACAGTGGAACACTGAAGCTTTCTTT; CDR3: CASSEQWNTEAFF
J: TRBJ1-6; D: .; size: .; V: TRBV5-1; DNA: TGCGCCAGCAGCTTGAAAGGGGTTCCAGGGTGGGATTCACCCCTCCACTTT; CDR3: CASSLKGVPGWDSPLHF
J: TRBJ1-1; D: .; size: .; V: TRBV6-6; DNA: TGTGCCAGCAACACCATCGTAAACACTGAAGCTTTCTTT; CDR3: CASNTIVNTEAFF
J: TRBJ1-2; D: .; size: .; V: TRBV23-1; DNA: TGCGCCAGCAGTCAATCCCCCCAGGGTTTCCCCTATGGCTACACCTTC; CDR3: CASSQSPQGFPYGYTF
J: TRBJ2-5; D: .; size: .; V: TRBV12-5; DNA: TGTGCTAGTGGTCCCCAGGGGGGGGAGACCCAGTACTTC; CDR3: CASGPQGGETQYF
J: TRBJ2-5; D: .; size: .; V: TRBV5-1; DNA: TGCGCCAGCACTGGGGGGCAAGAGACCCAGTACTTC; CDR3: CASTGGQETQYF
J: TRBJ1-1; D: .; size: .; V: TRBV5-6; DNA: TGTGCCAGCAGCCCCGGGACGGATGAAGCTTTCTTT; CDR3: CASSPGTDEAFF
J: TRBJ1-6; D: .; size: .; V: TRBV4-1; DNA: TGCGCCAGCAGCCAACGAGTACAGGGCATGGTTTCACCCCTCCACTTT; CDR3: CASSQRVQGMVSPLHF
J: TRBJ2-2; D: .; size: .; V: TRBV6-2/TRBV6-3; DNA: TGTGCCAGCAGCCTAGCGAGCATTTACGGGGAGCTGTTTTTT; CDR3: CASSLASIYGELFF
J: TRBJ2-3; D: .; size: .; V: TRBV9; DNA: TGTGCCAGCAGCGTAGGAACGGTGGGGGGGCTTAGCACAGATACGCAGTATTTT; CDR3: CASSVGTVGGLSTDTQYF
J: TRBJ1-5; D: .; size: once; V: TRBV3-1/TRBV3-2; DNA: TGTGCCAGCAGCCAAGATCCCAAGAATCAGCCCCAGCATTTT; CDR3: CASSQDPKNQPQHF
J: TRBJ2-1; D: .; size: .; V: TRBV5-4; DNA: TGTGCCAGCAGCTTGGTTATTCGGGGCAATGAGCAGTTCTTC; CDR3: CASSLVIRGNEQFF
J: TRBJ2-7; D: .; size: .; V: TRBV27; DNA: TGTGCCAGCACCCCGGACACTCGGAACGAGCAGTACTTC; CDR3: CASTPDTRNEQYF
J: TRBJ2-1; D: TRBD2; size: .; V: TRBV19; DNA: TGTGCCAGTACTCCTAGCGGGGGATACAATGAGCAGTTCTTC; CDR3: CASTPSGGYNEQFF
J: TRBJ1-2; D: TRBD1; size: .; V: TRBV12-3/TRBV12-4; DNA: TGTGCCAGCAGCCAGACAGGGGGCGGCTACACCTTC; CDR3: CASSQTGGGYTF
J: TRBJ2-3; D: .; size: .; V: TRBV2; DNA: TGTGCCAGCAGTGAAGCGCAGCCCCCCGAACAGTATTTT; CDR3: CASSEAQPPEQYF